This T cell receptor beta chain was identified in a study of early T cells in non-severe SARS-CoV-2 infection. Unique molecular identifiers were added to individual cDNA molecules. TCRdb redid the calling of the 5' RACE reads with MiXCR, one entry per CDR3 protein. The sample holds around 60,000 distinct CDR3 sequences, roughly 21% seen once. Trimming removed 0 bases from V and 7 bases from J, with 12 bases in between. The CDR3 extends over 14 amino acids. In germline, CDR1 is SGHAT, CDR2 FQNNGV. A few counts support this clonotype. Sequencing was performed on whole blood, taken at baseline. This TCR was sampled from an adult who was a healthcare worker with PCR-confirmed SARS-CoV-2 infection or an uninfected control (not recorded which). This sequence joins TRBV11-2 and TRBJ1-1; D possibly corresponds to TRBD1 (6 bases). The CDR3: CASSLDTGFDEAFF. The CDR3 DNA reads TGTGCCAGCAGCTTAGATACAGGGTTTGATGAAGCTTTCTTT.